These 28 T cell receptor beta chains came from one sample sequenced in a study of T cell responses to AZD1222 COVID-19 vaccine. Here immunoSEQ multiplex PCR was the method, and the copy in TCRdb shows in-frame clones only, minus some. The data hold 110,000 or so clones, with roughly 84% observed a single time. Source: peripheral blood, taken on day 0 of AZD1222 vaccination. Every receptor here comes from an adult in good health.

The rearrangement links TRBV7-8 to TRBJ1-6; tentative D call: TRBD1 (5 bases). Trimming took 1 base from V and 14 from J, leaving 24 bases between them. The germline gives CDR1 SGHVS, CDR2 FQNEAQ. This CDR3 contains 17 residues. The CDR3: CASSLVGGRVLDAALHF. The CDR3, as DNA: TGTGCCAGCAGCTTAGTTGGGGGACGAGTCCTCGATGCTGCCCTCCACTTT. Combining the CDR3 with reference TRBV7-8 and TRBJ1-6 gives the whole variable domain GAGVSQSPRYKVAKRGQDVALRCDPISGHVSLFWYQQALGQGPEFLTYFQNEAQLDKSGLPSDRFFAERPEGSVSTLKIQRTQQEDSAVYLCASSLVGGRVLDAALHFGNGTRLTVT.

V gene TRBV11-2 combines with J gene TRBJ2-7; 9 bases are a match to TRBD1. Germline CDR1 reads SGHAT; CDR2 reads FQNNGV. V lost 3 bases and J lost 2; bases outside the gene matches: 2. This CDR3 region has 14 residues. The CDR3 DNA reads TGTGCCAGCAGCTTGAGGACAGGGGCCTACGAGCAGTACTTC. Encoded protein: CASSLRTGAYEQYF.

The chain recombines TRBV4-2 with TRBJ1-1; tentative D call: TRBD1 (5 bases). Between the trimmed V and J ends, which lost 6 bases and 3 bases, there was a span of 11 bases. This CDR3 is built from 13 residues. CDR1 is LGHNA and CDR2 is YNFKEQ in the germline V gene. The CDR3 region has the DNA TGTGCCAGCAGTCTCGGCAGGGACACTGAAGCTTTCTTT. Residues: CASSLGRDTEAFF.

The chain links TRBV11-2 to TRBJ2-7, with D possibly being TRBD1 or TRBD2 (5 bases each). CDR3 length equals 14 residues. V was trimmed by 1 base and J by 2 bases, leaving 9 bases between them. The germline V gene has CDR1 SGHAT and CDR2 FQNNGV. CDR3 sequence (DNA): TGTGCCAGCAGCTTAGGTTGGGACCCCTACGAGCAGTACTTC. Translation gives CASSLGWDPYEQYF.

V and J are TRBV30 and TRBJ1-1, with D hard to call. The CDR3 length is 14 residues. The germline gives CDR1 GTSNPN, CDR2 SVGIG (reference sequence). Between the trimmed V and J ends, which lost 4 bases and 1 base, there was a span of 13 bases. Written as DNA, the CDR3 is TGTGCCTGGACCCAAGGAGGGAAGAACACTGAAGCTTTCTTT. As protein: CAWTQGGKNTEAFF.

J is TRBJ1-2 and V is TRBV5-4, with no clear D. Germline values: CDR1 SGHNT, CDR2 YYREEE (reference sequence). The ends were cut back, 1 base at V and 6 bases at J, with 7 bases in the middle. This CDR3 contains 12 residues. The CDR3 nucleotides are TGTGCCAGCAGCTTGAGAGGAAATGGCTACACCTTC. Its translation: CASSLRGNGYTF.

The chain employs TRBV5-1 and TRBJ1-1; D is uncertain. Trimming cost V 2 bases and J 1 base, with 9 bases left between them. Germline V gives CDR1 SGHRS, CDR2 YFSETQ. The CDR3 sequence is 14 residues long. The CDR3 DNA reads as TGCGCCAGCAGCTTCCAGGCAGAGAACACTGAAGCTTTCTTT. It encodes CASSFQAENTEAFF.

The chain joins TRBV19 to TRBJ1-2, with 9 nucleotides matching TRBD1. V was pared by 5 bases and J by 5 bases, with 9 bases of the junction left unmatched. The CDR3 contains 15 residues. The germline V gene has CDR1 LNHDA and CDR2 SQIVND (reference sequence). Here the CDR3 reads CASSEPGQGIYGYTF. CDR3 nucleotides: TGTGCCAGTAGTGAACCGGGACAGGGAATTTATGGCTACACCTTC.

The chain is built from TRBV19 and TRBJ1-5; perhaps TRBD1 as D (6 bases). Per the germline V gene, CDR1 is LNHDA and CDR2 is SQIVND (reference sequence). V lost 11 bases to trimming and J lost 5 bases, with 16 bases between them. This CDR3 region has 13 residues. The CDR3 reads CALKDSLHQPQHF. The DNA of the CDR3 is TGTGCCTTAAAGGACAGCCTTCATCAGCCCCAGCATTTT.

The rearrangement links TRBV4-1 to TRBJ1-2; 11 nucleotides line up with TRBD1. Germline V gives CDR1 MGHRA, CDR2 YSYEKL. This CDR3 spans 14 amino acids. V lost 6 bases, J lost 7 bases, and 7 bases stayed unmatched. The CDR3 sequence: CASSRPGTGGGYTF. For the CDR3, the DNA is TGCGCCAGCAGTCGCCCCGGGACAGGGGGTGGCTACACCTTC.

The chain combines TRBV28 with TRBJ2-7; D not resolved. The CDR3 runs to 13 residues. The V end lost 7 bases, the J end lost 6 bases, and 16 bases lay between the germline ends. Germline CDR1 MDHEN, CDR2 SYDVKM. This chain's CDR3 is CASNLQTGSEQYF. The CDR3, as DNA: TGTGCCAGCAATCTACAGACGGGCTCCGAGCAGTACTTC.

This chain uses TRBV5-1 with TRBJ2-5; TRBD2 matches 8 bases. The germline CDR1 and CDR2 sequences are SGHRS and YFSETQ. The CDR3 spans 19 residues. After removal of 0 bases from V and 4 bases from J, the junction contained 17 bases not matched to a gene. CDR3 in amino acids: CASSLAGWSSGVSRETQYF. CDR3 DNA sequence: TGCGCCAGCAGCTTGGCCGGGTGGAGTAGCGGGGTTTCCAGAGAGACCCAGTACTTC.

This clone was seen a single time. No DNA is shown, since the ends of the CDR3 on it are uncertain; the CDR3 is the one TCRdb lists. The V call is TRBV24-1, the J call TRBJ2-1; the table's D call, TRBD2, has no DNA check behind it. Germline CDR1 reads KGHDR; CDR2 reads SFDVKD. The CDR3 is 15 amino acids long, termini counted. CDR3 sequence reads: CATSDLMFGEGTQIF.

This clone has only one observation. The chain recombines TRBV12-2 with TRBJ2-4; the table's D call, TRBD1, was not checked against the DNA. TRBV12-2 is assigned pseudogene status. The CDR3 is 18 amino acids. In nucleotides, the CDR3 is TGTGCAAGTCGCTTGGGTCTCCGCTGGGCTCTCGCCAAAAACATTCAGTACTTC. Residues: CASRLGLRWALAKNIQYF.

V is TRBV7-2 and J is TRBJ2-6, with D tentatively TRBD1 or TRBD2 (5 bases each). V shed 1 base and J shed 0 bases, with 7 bases lying between them. Germline V CDR1 and CDR2: SGHTA, FQGNSA. The CDR3 has 16 amino acids. This chain's CDR3 is CASSLGGISGANVLTF. In nucleotides, the CDR3 is TGTGCCAGCAGCTTAGGGGGGATCTCTGGGGCCAACGTCCTGACTTTC.

The rearrangement links TRBV4-1 to TRBJ1-2; possibly TRBD1 for D (6 bases). CDR3 size: 16 residues. V was cut by 0 bases and J by 2 bases, with 13 bases left in between. Germline-derived CDR1 and CDR2 are MGHRA and YSYEKL. As DNA, the CDR3 is TGCGCCAGCAGCCAAGATGGTGGGACAATAAACTATGGCTACACCTTC. Protein product: CASSQDGGTINYGYTF.

The chain uses TRBV6-5 and TRBJ1-5; TRBD1 might be the D (6 bases). V lost 0 bases and J lost 5, with 11 bases in between. The CDR3 contains 15 residues. CDR1 and CDR2 from the germline V gene are MNHEY and SVGAGI. DNA of the CDR3: TGTGCCAGCAGTTACTCGTGGAAGGGGGATCAGCCCCAGCATTTT. Its protein product is CASSYSWKGDQPQHF.

The genes are TRBV5-1 and TRBJ2-6; D not certain. The germline gives CDR1 SGHRS, CDR2 YFSETQ. The germline V and J ends were trimmed by 0 bases and 2 bases, with 6 bases remaining between them. The CDR3 covers 15 residues. CDR3: CASSLGDTGANVLTF. For the CDR3, the DNA is TGCGCCAGCAGCTTGGGTGACACTGGGGCCAACGTCCTGACTTTC.

V gene TRBV6-5 combines with J gene TRBJ1-3; D remains ambiguous. V was clipped by 4 bases and J by 8 bases, with 12 bases between them. This CDR3 spans 13 amino acids. The germline gives CDR1 MNHEY, CDR2 SVGAGI. The DNA for the CDR3 is TGTGCCAGCAGTTGGGGTCTAGCGGACACCATATATTTT. Amino acid sequence: CASSWGLADTIYF.

The chain links TRBV18 to TRBJ1-5; TRBD1 aligns across 10 bases. The V gene's germline CDR1 is KGHSH and CDR2 LQKENI. V dropped 3 bases and J dropped 8; count of bases not matched to a gene: 7. The CDR3 is made up of 15 amino acids. CDR3 DNA: TGTGCCAGCTCACCTCGAATGGGGACAGGGGAGCCCCAGCATTTT. Translation gives CASSPRMGTGEPQHF.

This clone was seen more than once but under ten times. The V and J genes are TRBV7-6 and TRBJ2-2, with D tentatively TRBD2 (7 bases). Looked up from germline, CDR1 is SGHVS and CDR2 is FNYEAQ. The CDR3 loop spans 18 amino acids. V gave up 3 bases and J gave up 1 base, with 18 bases separating them. CDR3 in DNA: TGTGCCAGCAGCTTTGGCGGGGGCAACTCGATGAACACCGGGGAGCTGTTTTTT. It is translated as CASSFGGGNSMNTGELFF. The full variable domain, completed using reference TRBV7-6 and TRBJ2-2, is GAGVSQSPRYKVTKRGQDVALRCDPISGHVSLYWYRQALGQGPEFLTYFNYEAQQDKSGLPNDRFSAERPEGSISTLTIQRTEQRDSAMYRCASSFGGGNSMNTGELFFGEGSRLTVL.

The chain recombines TRBV29-1 with TRBJ2-2, with 7 bases lining up with TRBD1. The J segment lost 2 bases and the V segment lost 4 bases, leaving 7 bases of the junction unmatched. This CDR3 comprises 15 residues. Germline CDR1 and CDR2: SQVTM and ANQGSEA. The CDR3 is CSVVGDSLNTGELFF. The CDR3, as DNA: TGCAGCGTTGTCGGGGACAGCCTAAACACCGGGGAGCTGTTTTTT.

The V and J genes are TRBV6-5 and TRBJ1-1; 10 nucleotides align to TRBD1. Germline V gene data show CDR1 as MNHEY and CDR2 as SVGAGI. The CDR3 spans 14 residues. J lost 6 bases, V lost 2 bases, and 3 bases had no gene match. CDR3 residues: CASSYGTGAAEAFF. The DNA of the CDR3 is TGTGCCAGCAGTTACGGGACAGGGGCGGCTGAAGCTTTCTTT.

The chain is built from TRBV12-3 or TRBV12-4 and TRBJ2-5; the D call may be TRBD1 or TRBD2 (6 bases each). The CDR3 contains 13 residues. Trimming removed 6 bases at V and 5 bases at J, with 13 bases between. The chain's CDR3 is CASSPRGGETQYF. In nucleotides, the CDR3 is TGTGCCAGCAGCCCAAGAGGGGGGGAGACCCAGTACTTC.

The chain uses TRBV7-2 and TRBJ2-1; D perhaps matches TRBD2 (5 bases). The V end was cut by 1 base, the J end by 0 bases, with 10 bases between. Looked up from germline, CDR1 is SGHTA and CDR2 is FQGNSA. The CDR3 sequence is 16 residues long. The CDR3: CASSLDGESSYNEQFF. DNA of the CDR3: TGTGCCAGCAGCTTAGACGGGGAAAGCTCCTACAATGAGCAGTTCTTC.

This sequence joins TRBV6-5 and TRBJ2-3; either TRBD1 or TRBD2 may fit D (5 bases each). V lost 3 bases to trimming and J lost 6 bases, with 19 bases between them. The germline gives CDR1 MNHEY, CDR2 SVGAGI. The CDR3 length is 16 residues. The CDR3 spells CASSYRLWDGVDTQYF. The CDR3 DNA reads TGTGCCAGCAGTTATCGACTTTGGGACGGCGTGGATACGCAGTATTTT.

The rearrangement joins TRBV18 to TRBJ1-1; perhaps TRBD1 as D (5 bases). V gave up 2 bases and J gave up 4 bases, with 8 bases separating them. Germline V gene lookup returns CDR1 KGHSH and CDR2 LQKENI. This CDR3 is 13 amino acids long. CDR3 loop: CASSPGAGTEAFF. In nucleotides, the CDR3 is TGTGCCAGCTCACCAGGGGCAGGCACTGAAGCTTTCTTT.

The CDR3 loop is CSVRGDGDQPQHF. The CDR3 DNA sequence: TGCAGCGTCAGGGGTGACGGGGATCAGCCCCAGCATTTT. The V gene is TRBV29-1, the J gene TRBJ1-5; a possible D gene is TRBD1 (6 bases). The CDR3 is 13 amino acids. From germline, CDR1 is SQVTM and CDR2 ANQGSEA. V lost 6 bases and J lost 5, with 14 bases in between.